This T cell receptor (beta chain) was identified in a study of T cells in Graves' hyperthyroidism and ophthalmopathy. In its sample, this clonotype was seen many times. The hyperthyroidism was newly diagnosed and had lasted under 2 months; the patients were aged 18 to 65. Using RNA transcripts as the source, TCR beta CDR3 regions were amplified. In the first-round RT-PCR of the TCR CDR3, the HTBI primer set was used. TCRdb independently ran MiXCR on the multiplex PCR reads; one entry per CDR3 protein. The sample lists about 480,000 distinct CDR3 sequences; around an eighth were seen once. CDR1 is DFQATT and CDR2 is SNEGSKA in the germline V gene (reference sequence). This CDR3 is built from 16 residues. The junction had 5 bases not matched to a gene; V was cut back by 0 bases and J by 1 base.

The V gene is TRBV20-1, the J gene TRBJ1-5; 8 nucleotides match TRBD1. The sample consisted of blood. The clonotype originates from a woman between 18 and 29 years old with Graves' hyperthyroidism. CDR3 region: CSARDPGGSSNQPQHF. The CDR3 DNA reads TGCAGTGCTAGAGATCCAGGGGGCTCGAGCAATCAGCCCCAGCATTTT.